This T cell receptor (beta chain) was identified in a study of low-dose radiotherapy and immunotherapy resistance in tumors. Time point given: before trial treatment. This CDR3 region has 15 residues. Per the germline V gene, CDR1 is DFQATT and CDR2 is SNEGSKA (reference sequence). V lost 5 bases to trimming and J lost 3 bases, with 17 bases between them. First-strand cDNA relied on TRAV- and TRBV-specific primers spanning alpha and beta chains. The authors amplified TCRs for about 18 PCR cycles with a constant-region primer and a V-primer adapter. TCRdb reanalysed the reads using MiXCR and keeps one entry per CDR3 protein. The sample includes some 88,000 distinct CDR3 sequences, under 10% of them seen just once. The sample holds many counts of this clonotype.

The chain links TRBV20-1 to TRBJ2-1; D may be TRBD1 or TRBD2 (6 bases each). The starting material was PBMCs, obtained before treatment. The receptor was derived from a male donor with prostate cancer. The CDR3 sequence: CSAPRGRVNYNEQFF. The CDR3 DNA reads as TGCAGTGCTCCCCGGGGGCGGGTAAACTACAATGAGCAGTTCTTC.